What follows are 3 T cell receptor beta chains derived from one specimen sequenced in a study of monozygotic twins with inflammatory bowel disease. TCRdb re-called the 5' RACE reads; one entry per CDR3 protein, DNA not given. The data show roughly 330,000 distinct CDR3 sequences, and the top ten clones hold 2% to 2.5%. The material sequenced was blood. The receptors were sampled from a human donor with ulcerative colitis or Crohn's disease, or a healthy co-twin of an affected twin (not recorded which).

CDR3 loop: CSVQTTNYEQYF. V usage is TRBV29-1 and J usage is TRBJ2-7. CDR1 is SQVTM and CDR2 is ANQGSEA in the germline V gene. The CDR3 spans 12 residues.

The rearrangement uses TRBV18 and TRBJ2-1; TCRdb outputs TRBD2, but without DNA this stays unchecked. The CDR3 length is 14 residues. Germline V lookup: CDR1 KGHSH, CDR2 LQKENI. This chain's CDR3 is CASSPGGGVNEQFF.

The chain couples TRBV27 to TRBJ2-3; TCRdb calls TRBD2, which cannot be checked without DNA. CDR3 length: 17 residues. Germline V gene data show CDR1 as MNHEY and CDR2 as SMNVEV (reference sequence). The CDR3 is CASSRTLTAGGPDTQYF.